This T cell receptor (beta chain) originates from a study of blood T cells in healthy people across ages. Study results and caveats: Naive T cell percentage showed a strong correlation with TCR beta diversity. The authors considered diversity estimates from one million T cells to be underestimates.

This clonotype was counted between two and nine times. No antigen is known for it. The CDR3 has 14 residues. With a J-beta primer mix and a sample-barcoded 5' primer, a second PCR ran about 7 to 12 cycles. Each cDNA molecule carried a tag from a template-switch adaptor that contained 12 random nucleotides. TCRdb reprocessed the 5' RACE reads with MiXCR, giving one entry per CDR3 protein. The table lists 1 million or so distinct CDR3 sequences, about 23% of them singletons. The same sample was also used in a study of T cells of mothers and their children. That work adds: Unrelated pairs and related pairs have their TCR recombination output shaped similarly by thymic selection.

The sample was blood. The TCR originated in a girl aged 2 to 9 in good health. The chain recombines TRBV12-3 or TRBV12-4 with TRBJ2-5, with D tentatively TRBD2 (6 bases). Judging by the DNA end, TRBJ2-1 fits better; the J call may be wrong. CDR3 amino acids: CASRGRGNYNEQFF. Here the CDR3 DNA reads TGTGCCAGCAGAGGTCGGGGGAACTACAATGAGCAGTTCTTC.